Included here is one T cell receptor beta chain sequence, with context. Its antigen is unidentified. TCRdb keeps only in-frame clones here, not all; method: immunoSEQ multiplex PCR. The sample comprises around 90,000 clones, less than 95% of which are singletons, and around 0.19% rests with the top ten. This record belongs to a study of graft-versus-host responses after intestinal transplantation. Across the study: Tacrolimus plus steroids were given to all recipients for approximately three years, preceded by anti-thymocyte globulin induction.

Trimming left V 4 bases short and J 0 bases short, with 8 bases between. The germline V gene encodes CDR1 MNHNS and CDR2 SASEGT. CDR3 size: 14 residues. Overall study findings and caveats: Recipient marrow held GvH clones, some first seen in ileum or blood. Where graft-donor T cell macrochimerism was present, patients had high graft-versus-host to host-versus-graft clonal ratios in allografts. Early post-transplant HvG declines showed an association with peak circulating GvH clone levels.

J is TRBJ2-3 and V is TRBV6-1; D is unclear. The input for sequencing was unstimulated CD4+ T cells sorted from spleen or lymph node cells, taken before transplant. This receptor was identified in a human donor who was the organ donor for an intestinal transplant. The CDR3 spells CASSVVFSTDTQYF. CDR3 nucleotide sequence: TGTGCCAGCAGTGTGGTGTTTAGCACAGATACGCAGTATTTT.